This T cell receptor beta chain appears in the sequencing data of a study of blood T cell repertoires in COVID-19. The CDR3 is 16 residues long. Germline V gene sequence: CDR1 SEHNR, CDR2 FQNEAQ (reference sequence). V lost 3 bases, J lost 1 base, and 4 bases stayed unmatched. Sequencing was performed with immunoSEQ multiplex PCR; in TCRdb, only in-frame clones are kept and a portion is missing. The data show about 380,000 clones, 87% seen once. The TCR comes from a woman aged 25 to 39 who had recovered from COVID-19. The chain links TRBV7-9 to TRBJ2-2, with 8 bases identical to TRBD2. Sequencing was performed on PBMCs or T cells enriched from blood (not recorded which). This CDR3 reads CASSFPAGENTGELFF. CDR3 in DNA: TGTGCCAGCAGCTTCCCAGCGGGAGAGAACACCGGGGAGCTGTTTTTT.